This T cell receptor beta chain is from a study of shared clonotypes between healthy human individuals. The CDR3 contains 14 residues. V shed 0 bases and J shed 2 bases, with 8 bases lying between them. Germline CDR1 reads SGHDN; CDR2 reads FVKESK. Researchers divided each subset's genomic DNA evenly across several immunoSEQ plates. The table came from immunoSEQ multiplex PCR; TCRdb's copy has only in-frame clones and leaves some out. The sample consists of over 1.5 million clones, approximately 98% of them appearing once. Source material: naive CD4+ T cells sorted from blood. Regarding subset: CD45RA+ positively selected. The receptor comes from a man aged 30 to 39 in good health. The rearrangement links TRBV14 to TRBJ2-7; D remains unclear. The CDR3 DNA follows: TGTGCCAGCAGCCAAGATTCACTAACCTACGAGCAGTACTTC. Protein sequence: CASSQDSLTYEQYF.